A single TCR beta chain is shown here with its context. What it binds is not known. Sequencing used immunoSEQ multiplex PCR; TCRdb keeps in-frame clones, though not all of them. The sample yields approximately 270,000 clones, 90% seen once. Deletions cut 2 bases from V and 0 bases from J, with 13 bases between. The length of the CDR3 is 16 residues. Germline lookup yields CDR1 MGHDK and CDR2 SYGVNS. This entry comes from a study of cytomegalovirus exposure and HLA in healthy donors. Study background: The roughly 130 validation repertoires used the same platform as the 600 to 750 first-cohort repertoires (as reported by a later analysis). Study conclusions and caveats: Across donors, most TCRs were seen rarely, yet some public ones were widespread. There were fewer than 200 TCR beta chains listed as cytomegalovirus-associated.

The sequenced sample was PBMCs. The V and J genes are TRBV25-1 and TRBJ1-2; no reliable D call. The source is a woman between 18 and 29 years old in good health and CMV-seronegative. The CDR3 nucleotides read TGTGCCAGCAGTGAAGTCTTCGGGAGATCTAACTATGGCTACACCTTC. Amino acids: CASSEVFGRSNYGYTF.